The following is a T cell receptor (beta chain) sequence with its context. This clonotype was detected many times. Its antigen target is currently unknown. Base quality data are lacking; no much larger clone is found one base away. Amplification of TCR beta CDR3 regions was carried out from RNA transcripts. For the first round of RT-PCR on the TCR CDR3, the HTBI primer set was used together with the Qiagen OneStep RT-PCR kit. The libraries were constructed in a second round of multiplex PCR and then size-selected and purified. Paired-end sequencing of the libraries was performed with 100 bp reads on an Illumina HiSeq2000. On the study's bioinformatics: SOAPnuke was used to process the raw data, with reads discarded if the reads contained adapters or uncalled bases, had a mean Phred below 15, or lacked an exact constant-primer or identifier match. High-quality paired reads were merged with COPE v1.2.5, and unique nucleotide sequences were defined as clonotypes. MiTCR v1.1 was used to align clonotypes to the IMGT TRBV, TRBD and TRBJ reference segments. Analysis was restricted to V-J combinations with a frequency above 0.0001, which covered roughly 99% of repertoires. A TCS score was defined as the ratio of F50 (clonal expansion) to E x V (chaos), with BLOSUM62-based TCRdist applied between CDR3 peptides within each V-J. Welch's t-statistics and random forest reduced around 550 V-J features to under 15, which were used in a naive Bayes classifier (R e1071). TCRdb itself trimmed the public reads at Q25 with fastp, ran MiXCR and retained productive beta chains. Rows merge per CDR3 protein into single entries with the most common DNA and genes. In this record, the V and J calls reflect TCRdb's handling and not the investigators' own analysis. This sample holds hundreds of thousands of distinct CDR3 sequences; more than 15% were observed only once. Around 3.3% of the sample comes from the top ten.

The sample comes from a study of T cells in Graves' hyperthyroidism and ophthalmopathy (dated by TCRdb to between 2018 and 2021). Background for the entire study: Peripheral blood was sampled at the time of initial diagnosis, prior to any treatment. The roughly 100 discovery patients were divided at random into training and test sets in a 7:3 ratio. In addition, the study compared T-cell repertoires in thyroid tissue and in blood from five to seven Graves' hyperthyroidism patients. TCR Vbeta CDR3 sequencing of 135 peripheral blood samples (under 45 ophthalmopathy, about 75 hyperthyroidism and some 17 progressor patients) is reported in the paper. An independent validation cohort of about 19 hyperthyroidism patients and some 15 patients who later progressed to ophthalmopathy tested prospective prediction of ophthalmopathy. A discovery cohort of about 96 patients, roughly 40 with Graves' ophthalmopathy and more than 55 with stable Graves' hyperthyroidism, was used to find distinguishing TCR V-J signatures. After sampling, hyperthyroidism patients received methimazole starting at 30 mg daily, and ophthalmopathy patients received high-dose intravenous methylprednisolone.

Spanning cysteine to phenylalanine, the CDR3 consists of 15 amino acids. Only CDR3 DNA remains: 45 bases, in frame from the first base. Per the germline V gene (reference sequence), GTSNPN is the CDR1 and SVGIG is the CDR2. V is shortened by 0 bases, J by 4 bases, and the region joining them spans 15 bases. General findings and caveats noted by the study authors: A model built on a 13 V-J signature distinguished ophthalmopathy from stable hyperthyroidism, reaching 87.88% sensitivity and around 81% specificity in cross-validation and 80%/75% in testing. Blood samples also contained most of the expanded thyroid clonotypes (frequency above 0.001), which suggests that blood repertoires may reflect thyroid immune responses. In validation, the model predicted progression to ophthalmopathy with roughly 66% sensitivity and roughly 72% specificity, a median of around six months before onset. No statistical method was used to fix the sample size in advance, and group allocation was not hidden from the investigators.

Ophthalmopathy patients had moderately to severely active disease, with a Clinical Activity Score of 3 or more, a NOSPECS grade of 4 or more, and a disease duration of less than 3 months. The study excluded patients with uncontrolled infections, other autoimmune diseases, pregnancy or lactation. Diagnoses were based on clinical symptoms, serum thyroxine and TRAb, thyroid ultrasound and orbital computed tomography. Ficoll-Paque density gradient centrifugation was used to isolate PBMCs from about 9.4 ml of fresh peripheral blood. Total RNA was extracted using Trizol reagent, and RNA quality was assessed on an Agilent 2100 Bioanalyzer.

Source material: blood. This TCR was recovered from a middle-aged woman with Graves' ophthalmopathy. Here the chain combines TRBV30 and TRBJ1-2; a weak D assignment points to TRBD1 (5 bases agree). CDR3 reads: CAWSVRPPGGYGYTF. The nucleotide sequence is TGTGCCTGGAGTGTACGACCTCCTGGGGGCTATGGCTACACCTTC.